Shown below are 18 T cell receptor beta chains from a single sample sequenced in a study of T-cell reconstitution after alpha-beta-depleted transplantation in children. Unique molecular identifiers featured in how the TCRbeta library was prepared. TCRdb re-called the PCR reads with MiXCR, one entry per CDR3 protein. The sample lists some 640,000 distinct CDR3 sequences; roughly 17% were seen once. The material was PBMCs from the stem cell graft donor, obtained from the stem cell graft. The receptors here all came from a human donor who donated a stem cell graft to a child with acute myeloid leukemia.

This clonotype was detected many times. In DNA, the CDR3 is TGCAGTGCTCGCCCGACTGGGAACACCGGGGAGCTGTTTTTT. This gives the protein CSARPTGNTGELFF. The V gene is TRBV20-1, the J gene TRBJ2-2, with D uncertain. CDR3 length equals 14 residues. Germline-derived CDR1 and CDR2 are DFQATT and SNEGSKA (reference sequence). V dropped 5 bases and J dropped 1 base, with 11 bases sitting between them.

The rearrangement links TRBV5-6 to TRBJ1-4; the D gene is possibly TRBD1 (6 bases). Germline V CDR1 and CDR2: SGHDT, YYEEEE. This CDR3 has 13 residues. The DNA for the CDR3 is TGTGCATCTTCCCCGAGACAGGATGAAAAACTGTTTTTT. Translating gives CASSPRQDEKLFF.

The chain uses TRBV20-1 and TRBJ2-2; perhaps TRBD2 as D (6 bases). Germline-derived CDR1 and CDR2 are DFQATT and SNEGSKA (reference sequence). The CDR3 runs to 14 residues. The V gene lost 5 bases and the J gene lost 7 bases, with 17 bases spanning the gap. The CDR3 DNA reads TGCAGTGCTGCTTTCGGGGGAACAAGCGGGGAGCTGTTTTTT. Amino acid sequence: CSAAFGGTSGELFF.

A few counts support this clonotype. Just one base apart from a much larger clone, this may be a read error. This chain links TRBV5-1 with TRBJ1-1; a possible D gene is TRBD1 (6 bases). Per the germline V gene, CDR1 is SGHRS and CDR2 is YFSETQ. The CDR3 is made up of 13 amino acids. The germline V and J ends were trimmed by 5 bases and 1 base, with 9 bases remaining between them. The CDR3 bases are TGCGCCAGCAGGACAGGAGAGAACACTGAAGCTTTCTTT. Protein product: CASRTGENTEAFF.

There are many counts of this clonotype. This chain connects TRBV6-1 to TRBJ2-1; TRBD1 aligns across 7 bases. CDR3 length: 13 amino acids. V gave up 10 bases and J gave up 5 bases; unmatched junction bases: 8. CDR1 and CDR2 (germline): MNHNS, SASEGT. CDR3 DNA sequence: TGTGCCATCTTCGCCGGGACAGACAATGAGCAGTTCTTC. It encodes CAIFAGTDNEQFF.

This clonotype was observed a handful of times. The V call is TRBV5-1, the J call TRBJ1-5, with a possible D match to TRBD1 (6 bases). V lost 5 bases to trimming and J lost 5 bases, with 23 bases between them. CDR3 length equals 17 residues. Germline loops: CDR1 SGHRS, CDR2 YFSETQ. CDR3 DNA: TGCGCCAGCAGTTTGAACCCCACGGGGGGCGCAGATCAGCCCCAGCATTTT. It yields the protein CASSLNPTGGADQPQHF.

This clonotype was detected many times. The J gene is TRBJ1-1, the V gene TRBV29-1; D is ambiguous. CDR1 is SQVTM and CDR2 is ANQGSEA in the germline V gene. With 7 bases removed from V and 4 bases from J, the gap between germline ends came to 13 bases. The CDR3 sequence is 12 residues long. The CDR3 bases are TGCAGCGGGATGGGATTTGGCACTGAAGCTTTCTTT. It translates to CSGMGFGTEAFF. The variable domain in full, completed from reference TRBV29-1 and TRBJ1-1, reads SAVISQKPSRDICQRGTSLTIQCQVDSQVTMMFWYRQQPGQSLTLIATANQGSEATYESGFVIDKFPISRPNLTFSTLTVSNMSPEDSSIYLCSGMGFGTEAFFGQGTRLTVV.

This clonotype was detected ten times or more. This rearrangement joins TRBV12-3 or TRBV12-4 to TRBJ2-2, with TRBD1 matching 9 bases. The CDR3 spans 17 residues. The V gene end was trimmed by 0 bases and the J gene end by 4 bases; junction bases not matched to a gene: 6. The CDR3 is CASSLALAGQGTGELFF. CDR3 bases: TGTGCCAGCAGTTTAGCGCTTGCGGGACAGGGCACCGGGGAGCTGTTTTTT.

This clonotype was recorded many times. The CDR3 is CASSIPGTPSTQYF. CDR3 bases: TGTGCCAGCAGCATTCCCGGGACTCCTAGTACCCAGTACTTC. The chain has TRBV7-2 and TRBJ2-5; tentative D call: TRBD2 (6 bases). CDR3 size: 14 residues. Trimming left V 5 bases short and J 8 bases short, with 18 bases between. Germline lookup yields CDR1 SGHTA and CDR2 FQGNSA.

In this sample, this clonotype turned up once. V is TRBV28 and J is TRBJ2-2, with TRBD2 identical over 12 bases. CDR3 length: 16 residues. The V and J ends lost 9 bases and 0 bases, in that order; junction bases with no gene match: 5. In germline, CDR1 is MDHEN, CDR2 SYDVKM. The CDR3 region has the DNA TGTGCCAGTCTAGCGGGGGGGTTCGCGAACACCGGGGAGCTGTTTTTT. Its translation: CASLAGGFANTGELFF.

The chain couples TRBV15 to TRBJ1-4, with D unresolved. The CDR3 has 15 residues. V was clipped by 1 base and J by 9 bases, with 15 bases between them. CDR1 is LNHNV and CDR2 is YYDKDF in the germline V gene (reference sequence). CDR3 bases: TGTGCCACCAGCAGAGGGCACGCCACAGCTAAAAAACTGTTTTTT. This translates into CATSRGHATAKKLFF. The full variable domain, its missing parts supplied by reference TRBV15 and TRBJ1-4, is DAMVIQNPRYQVTQFGKPVTLSCSQTLNHNVMYWYQQKSSQAPKLLFHYYDKDFNNEADTPDNFQSRRPNTSFCFLDIRSPGLGDTAMYLCATSRGHATAKKLFFGSGTQLSVL.

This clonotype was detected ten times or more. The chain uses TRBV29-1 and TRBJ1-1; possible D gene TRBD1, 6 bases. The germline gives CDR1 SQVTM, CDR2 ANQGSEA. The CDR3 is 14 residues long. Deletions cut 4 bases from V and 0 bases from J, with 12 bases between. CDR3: CSVVGGPMNTEAFF. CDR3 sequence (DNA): TGCAGCGTTGTAGGGGGGCCTATGAACACTGAAGCTTTCTTT.

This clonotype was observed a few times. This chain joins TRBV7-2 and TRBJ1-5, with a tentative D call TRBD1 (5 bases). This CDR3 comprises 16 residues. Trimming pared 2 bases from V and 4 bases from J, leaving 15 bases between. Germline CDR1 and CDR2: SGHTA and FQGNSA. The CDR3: CASSLSLGDWNQPQHF. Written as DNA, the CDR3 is TGTGCCAGCAGCTTATCCTTGGGGGATTGGAATCAGCCCCAGCATTTT.

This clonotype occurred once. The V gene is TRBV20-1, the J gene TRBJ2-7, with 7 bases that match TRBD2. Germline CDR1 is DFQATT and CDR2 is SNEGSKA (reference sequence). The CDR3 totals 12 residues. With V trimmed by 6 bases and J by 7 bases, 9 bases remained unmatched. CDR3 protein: CSATSDLGEQYF. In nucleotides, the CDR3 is TGCAGTGCAACTAGCGATTTGGGAGAGCAGTACTTC.

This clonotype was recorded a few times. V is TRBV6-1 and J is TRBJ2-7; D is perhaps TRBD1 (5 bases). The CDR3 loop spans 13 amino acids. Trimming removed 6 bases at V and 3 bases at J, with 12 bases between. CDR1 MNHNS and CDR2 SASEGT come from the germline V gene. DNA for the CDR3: TGTGCCAGCAGCCGCACAGGTAGCTACGAGCAGTACGTC. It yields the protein CASSRTGSYEQYV.

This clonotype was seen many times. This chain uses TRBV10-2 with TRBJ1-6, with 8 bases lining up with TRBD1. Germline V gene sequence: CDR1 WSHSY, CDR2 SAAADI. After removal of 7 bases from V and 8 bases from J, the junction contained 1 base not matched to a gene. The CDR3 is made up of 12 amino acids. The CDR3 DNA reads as TGCGCCAGCATGGGACAGGATTCACCCCTCCACTTT. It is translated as CASMGQDSPLHF.

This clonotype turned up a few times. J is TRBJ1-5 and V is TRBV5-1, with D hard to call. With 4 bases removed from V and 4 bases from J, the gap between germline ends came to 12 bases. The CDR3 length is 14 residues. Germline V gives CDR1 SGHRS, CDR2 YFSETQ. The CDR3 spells CASSLMSGNQPQHF. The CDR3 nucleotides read TGCGCCAGCAGCCTAATGTCAGGAAATCAGCCCCAGCATTTT.

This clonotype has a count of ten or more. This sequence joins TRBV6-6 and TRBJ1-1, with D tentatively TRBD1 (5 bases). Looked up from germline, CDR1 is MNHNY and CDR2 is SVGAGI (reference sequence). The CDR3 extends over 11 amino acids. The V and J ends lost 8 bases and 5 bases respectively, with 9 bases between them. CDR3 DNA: TGTGCCAGCGCCAGGGAAACTGAAGCTTTCTTT. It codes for CASARETEAFF.